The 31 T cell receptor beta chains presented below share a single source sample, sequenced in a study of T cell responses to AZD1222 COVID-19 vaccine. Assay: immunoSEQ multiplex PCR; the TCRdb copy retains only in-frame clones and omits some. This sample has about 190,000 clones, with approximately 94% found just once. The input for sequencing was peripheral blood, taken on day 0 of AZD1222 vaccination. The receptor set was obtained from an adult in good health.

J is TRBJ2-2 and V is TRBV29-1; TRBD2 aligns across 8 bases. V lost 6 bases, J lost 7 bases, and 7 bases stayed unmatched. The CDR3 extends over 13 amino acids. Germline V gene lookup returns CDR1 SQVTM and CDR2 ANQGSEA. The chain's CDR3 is CSVEGLVGGELFF. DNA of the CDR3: TGCAGCGTCGAGGGACTAGTGGGCGGGGAGCTGTTTTTT.

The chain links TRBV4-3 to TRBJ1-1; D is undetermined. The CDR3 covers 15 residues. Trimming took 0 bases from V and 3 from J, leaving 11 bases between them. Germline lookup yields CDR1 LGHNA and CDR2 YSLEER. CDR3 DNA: TGCGCCAGCAGCCAAGATCTGCACGGCTACACTGAAGCTTTCTTT. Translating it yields CASSQDLHGYTEAFF.

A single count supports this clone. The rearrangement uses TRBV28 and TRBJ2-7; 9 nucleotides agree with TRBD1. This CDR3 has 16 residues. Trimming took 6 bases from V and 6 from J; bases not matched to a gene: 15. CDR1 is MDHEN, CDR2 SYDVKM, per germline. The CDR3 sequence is CASSPYRGQRFGEQYF. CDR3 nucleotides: TGTGCCAGCAGCCCCTACAGGGGGCAGCGTTTTGGCGAGCAGTACTTC.

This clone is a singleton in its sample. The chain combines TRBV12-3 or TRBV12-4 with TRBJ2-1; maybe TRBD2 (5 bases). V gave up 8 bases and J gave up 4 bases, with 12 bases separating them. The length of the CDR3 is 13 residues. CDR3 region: CASSLAAYNEQFF. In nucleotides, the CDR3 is TGTGCCAGCTCCCTAGCTGCTTACAATGAGCAGTTCTTC.

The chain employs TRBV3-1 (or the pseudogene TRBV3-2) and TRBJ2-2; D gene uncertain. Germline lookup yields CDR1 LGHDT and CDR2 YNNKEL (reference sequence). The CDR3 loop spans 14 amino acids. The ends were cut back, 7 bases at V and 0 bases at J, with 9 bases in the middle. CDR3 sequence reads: CASTSLTNTGELFF. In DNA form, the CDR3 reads TGTGCCAGCACCTCGCTCACGAACACCGGGGAGCTGTTTTTT.

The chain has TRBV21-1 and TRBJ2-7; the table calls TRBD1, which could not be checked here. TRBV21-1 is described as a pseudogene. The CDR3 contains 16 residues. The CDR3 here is CASPLPGTEAAYEQYF. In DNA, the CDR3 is TGTGCCAGCCCTCTCCCCGGGACAGAAGCCGCTTACGAGCAGTACTTC.

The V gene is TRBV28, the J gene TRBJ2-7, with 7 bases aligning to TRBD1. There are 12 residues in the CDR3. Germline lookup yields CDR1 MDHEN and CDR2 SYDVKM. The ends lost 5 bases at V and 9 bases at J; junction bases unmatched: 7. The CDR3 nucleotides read TGTGCCAGCAGTACCGACAGGGTAAGGCAGTACTTC. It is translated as CASSTDRVRQYF.

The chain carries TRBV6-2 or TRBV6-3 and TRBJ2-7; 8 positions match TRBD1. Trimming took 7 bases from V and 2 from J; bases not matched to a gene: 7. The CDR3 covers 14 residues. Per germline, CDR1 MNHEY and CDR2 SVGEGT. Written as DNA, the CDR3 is TGTGCCAGCACCCCGGACAGGGTGCCCTACGAGCAGTACTTC. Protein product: CASTPDRVPYEQYF.

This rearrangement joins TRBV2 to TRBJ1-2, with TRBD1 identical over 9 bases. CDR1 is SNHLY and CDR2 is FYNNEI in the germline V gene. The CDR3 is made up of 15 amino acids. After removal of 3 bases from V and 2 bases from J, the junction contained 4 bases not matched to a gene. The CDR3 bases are TGTGCCAGCAGTGAGCCCGGGACAGGGAACTATGGCTACACCTTC. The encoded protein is CASSEPGTGNYGYTF.

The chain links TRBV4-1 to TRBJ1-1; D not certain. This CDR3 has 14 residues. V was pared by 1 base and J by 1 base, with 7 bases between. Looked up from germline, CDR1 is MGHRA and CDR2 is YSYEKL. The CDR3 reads CASSQVHGNTEAFF. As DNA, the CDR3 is TGCGCCAGCAGCCAAGTGCATGGGAACACTGAAGCTTTCTTT.

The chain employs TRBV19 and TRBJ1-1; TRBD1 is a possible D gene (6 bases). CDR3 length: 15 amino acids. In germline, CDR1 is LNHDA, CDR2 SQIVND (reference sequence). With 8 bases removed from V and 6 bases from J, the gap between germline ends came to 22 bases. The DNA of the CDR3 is TGTGCCAGTCTACGACAGGCCACCGGGGGCGCTGAAGCTTTCTTT. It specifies CASLRQATGGAEAFF.

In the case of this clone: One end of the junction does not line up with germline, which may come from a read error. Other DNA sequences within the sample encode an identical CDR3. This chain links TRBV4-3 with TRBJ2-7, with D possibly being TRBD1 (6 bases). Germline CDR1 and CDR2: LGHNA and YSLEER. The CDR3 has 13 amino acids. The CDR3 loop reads CASSLTQGYEQYF. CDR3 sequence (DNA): TGCGCCAGCAGCCTCACACAGGGCTACGAGCAATACTTC.

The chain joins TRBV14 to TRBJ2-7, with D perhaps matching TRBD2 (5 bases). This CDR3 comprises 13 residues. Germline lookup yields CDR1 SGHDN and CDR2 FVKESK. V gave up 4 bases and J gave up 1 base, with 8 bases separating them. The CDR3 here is CASSREQSYEQYF. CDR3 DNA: TGTGCCAGCAGCCGGGAGCAATCCTACGAGCAGTACTTC.

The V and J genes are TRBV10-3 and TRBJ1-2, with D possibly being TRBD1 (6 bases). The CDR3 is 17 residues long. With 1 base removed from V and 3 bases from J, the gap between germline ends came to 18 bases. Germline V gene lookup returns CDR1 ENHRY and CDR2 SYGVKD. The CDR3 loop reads CAISEYGGADTYYGYTF. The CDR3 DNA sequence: TGTGCCATCAGTGAGTACGGGGGCGCCGATACTTACTATGGCTACACCTTC.

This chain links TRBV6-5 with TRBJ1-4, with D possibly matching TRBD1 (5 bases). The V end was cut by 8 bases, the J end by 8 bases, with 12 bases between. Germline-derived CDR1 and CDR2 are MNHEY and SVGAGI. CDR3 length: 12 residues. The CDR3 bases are TGTGCCAGCGCGCAGGGAGGGGAAAAACTGTTTTTT. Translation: CASAQGGEKLFF.

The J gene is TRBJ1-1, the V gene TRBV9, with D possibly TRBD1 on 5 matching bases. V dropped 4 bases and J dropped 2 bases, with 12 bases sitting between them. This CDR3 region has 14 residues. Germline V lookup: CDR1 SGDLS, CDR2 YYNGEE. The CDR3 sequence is CASSPLGGNTEAFF. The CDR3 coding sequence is TGTGCCAGCAGCCCCCTGGGGGGAAACACTGAAGCTTTCTTT.

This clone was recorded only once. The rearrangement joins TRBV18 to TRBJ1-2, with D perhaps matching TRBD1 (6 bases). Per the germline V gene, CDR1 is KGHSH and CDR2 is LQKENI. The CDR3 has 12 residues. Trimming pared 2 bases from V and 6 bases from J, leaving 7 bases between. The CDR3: CASSPYRDGYTF. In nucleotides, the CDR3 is TGTGCCAGCTCACCATACAGGGATGGCTACACCTTC.

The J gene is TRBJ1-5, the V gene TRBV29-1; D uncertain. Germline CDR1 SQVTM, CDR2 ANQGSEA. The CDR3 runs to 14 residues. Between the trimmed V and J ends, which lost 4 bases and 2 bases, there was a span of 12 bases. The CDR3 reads CSVVEGSGNQPQHF. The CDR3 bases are TGCAGCGTTGTCGAGGGTAGTGGCAATCAGCCCCAGCATTTT.

Written as DNA, the CDR3 is TGTGCCAGCAGTACTCTAGCGGGAGGGCGGGGTGAGCAGTTCTTC. As protein: CASSTLAGGRGEQFF. The chain links TRBV6-5 to TRBJ2-1, with 12 positions matching TRBD2. The germline CDR1 and CDR2 sequences are MNHEY and SVGAGI. With 5 bases clipped from V and 9 bases from J, the junction kept 8 bases outside the gene matches. This CDR3 has 15 amino acids.

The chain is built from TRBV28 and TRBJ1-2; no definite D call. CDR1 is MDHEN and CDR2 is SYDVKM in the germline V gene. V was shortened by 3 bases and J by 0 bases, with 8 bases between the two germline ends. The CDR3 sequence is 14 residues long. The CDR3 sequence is CASSLRDPNYGYTF. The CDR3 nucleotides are TGTGCCAGCAGTTTGAGGGATCCTAACTATGGCTACACCTTC.

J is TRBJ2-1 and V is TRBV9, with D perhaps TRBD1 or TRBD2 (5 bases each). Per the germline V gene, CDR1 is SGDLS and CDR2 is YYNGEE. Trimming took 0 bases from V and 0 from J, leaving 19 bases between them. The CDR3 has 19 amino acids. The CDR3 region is CASSVVRGAGSYSYNEQFF. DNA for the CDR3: TGTGCCAGCAGCGTAGTCAGAGGGGCCGGATCGTACTCCTACAATGAGCAGTTCTTC.

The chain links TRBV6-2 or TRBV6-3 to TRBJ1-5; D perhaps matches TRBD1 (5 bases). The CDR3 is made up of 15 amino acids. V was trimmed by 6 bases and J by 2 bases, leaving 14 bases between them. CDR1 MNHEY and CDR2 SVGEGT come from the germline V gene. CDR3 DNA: TGTGCCAGCAGCACGACAGTTCTTGGCAATCAGCCCCAGCATTTT. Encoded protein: CASSTTVLGNQPQHF.

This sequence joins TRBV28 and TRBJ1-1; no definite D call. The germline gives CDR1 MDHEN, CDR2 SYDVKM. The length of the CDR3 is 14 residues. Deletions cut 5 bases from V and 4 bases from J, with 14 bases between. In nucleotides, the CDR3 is TGTGCCAGCAGTGCCCGACGGAGAAGCACTGAAGCTTTCTTT. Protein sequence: CASSARRRSTEAFF.

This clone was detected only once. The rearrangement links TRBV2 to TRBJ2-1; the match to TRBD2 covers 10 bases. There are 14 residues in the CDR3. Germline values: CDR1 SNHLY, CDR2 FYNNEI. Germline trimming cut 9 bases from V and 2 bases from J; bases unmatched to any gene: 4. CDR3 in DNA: TGTGCCAGGAGCGGGAGGGACCCCTACAATGAGCAGTTCTTC. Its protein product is CARSGRDPYNEQFF.

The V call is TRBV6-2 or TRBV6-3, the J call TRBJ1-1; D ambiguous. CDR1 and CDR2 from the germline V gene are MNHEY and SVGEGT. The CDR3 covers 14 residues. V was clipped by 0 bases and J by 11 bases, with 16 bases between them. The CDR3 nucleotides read TGTGCCAGCAGTTACTCGACTGGGTCCTCCGCGGCTTTCTTT. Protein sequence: CASSYSTGSSAAFF.

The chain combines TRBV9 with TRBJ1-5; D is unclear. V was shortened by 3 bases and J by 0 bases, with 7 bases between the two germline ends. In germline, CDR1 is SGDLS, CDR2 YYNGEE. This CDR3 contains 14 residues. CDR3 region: CASSGDYSNQPQHF. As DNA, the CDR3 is TGTGCCAGCAGCGGGGATTATAGCAATCAGCCCCAGCATTTT.

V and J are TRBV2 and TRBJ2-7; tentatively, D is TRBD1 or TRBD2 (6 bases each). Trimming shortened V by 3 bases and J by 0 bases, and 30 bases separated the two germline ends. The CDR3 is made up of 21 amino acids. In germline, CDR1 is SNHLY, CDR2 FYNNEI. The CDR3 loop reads CASSDPPGIWGAGRSSYEQYF. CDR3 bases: TGTGCCAGCAGTGACCCCCCTGGGATTTGGGGGGCTGGACGCAGCTCCTACGAGCAGTACTTC.

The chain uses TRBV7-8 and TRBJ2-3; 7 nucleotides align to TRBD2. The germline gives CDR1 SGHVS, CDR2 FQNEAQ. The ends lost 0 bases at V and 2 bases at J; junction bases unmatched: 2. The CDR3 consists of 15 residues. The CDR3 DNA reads TGTGCCAGCAGCTTAGCGGGAGGGGACACAGATACGCAGTATTTT. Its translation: CASSLAGGDTDTQYF.

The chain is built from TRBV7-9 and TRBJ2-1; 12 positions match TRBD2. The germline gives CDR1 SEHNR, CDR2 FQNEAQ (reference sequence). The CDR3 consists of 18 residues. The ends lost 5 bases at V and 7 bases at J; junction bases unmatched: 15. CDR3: CASSPPRLAGGPVNEQFF. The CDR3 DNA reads TGTGCCAGCAGCCCACCTCGCCTAGCGGGAGGGCCTGTAAATGAGCAGTTCTTC.

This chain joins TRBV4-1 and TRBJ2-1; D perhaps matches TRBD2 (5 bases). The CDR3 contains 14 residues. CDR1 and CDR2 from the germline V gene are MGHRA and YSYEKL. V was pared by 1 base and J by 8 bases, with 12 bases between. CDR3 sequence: CASSQVGSRDEQFF. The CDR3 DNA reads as TGCGCCAGCAGCCAAGTAGGGAGTCGGGATGAGCAGTTCTTC.

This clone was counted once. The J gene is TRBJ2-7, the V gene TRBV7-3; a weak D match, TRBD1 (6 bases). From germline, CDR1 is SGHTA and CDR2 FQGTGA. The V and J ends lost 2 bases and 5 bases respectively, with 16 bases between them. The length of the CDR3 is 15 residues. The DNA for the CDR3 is TGTGCCAGCAGCTTAGGGAGCGGAAAGGGGGACGAGCAGTACTTC. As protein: CASSLGSGKGDEQYF.